One sample yielded the 20 T cell receptor beta chains listed below, sequenced in a study of cytomegalovirus exposure and HLA in healthy donors. Use of 60 Vbeta and 13 Jbeta primers characterized the PCR. TCRdb's table, derived via immunoSEQ multiplex PCR, lists solely in-frame clones and lacks some. The data contain about 160,000 clones, around 84% of them singletons. The sequencing sample was made of PBMCs. The source is a boy between 2 and 10 years old in good health and CMV-seronegative.

CDR3 bases: TGTGCCAGCAGCTTGTGGCCTCTAGCGGCGGGTCCCGACGAGCAGTACTTC. Translated, it gives CASSLWPLAAGPDEQYF. V gene TRBV5-8 combines with J gene TRBJ2-7; TRBD2 matches 7 bases. After removal of 1 base from V and 5 bases from J, the junction contained 15 bases not matched to a gene. The germline V gene has CDR1 SGHTS and CDR2 YDEGEE. The length of the CDR3 is 17 residues.

J is TRBJ2-7 and V is TRBV7-4, with 15 bases identical to TRBD2. Germline assignment: CDR1 SGHVT and CDR2 SQSDAQ. Trimming cost V 1 base and J 7 bases; bases outside gene matches: 5. The CDR3 contains 16 residues. CDR3 sequence: CASSLGGLAGGREQYF. The CDR3 DNA follows: TGTGCCAGCAGCTTAGGAGGACTAGCGGGAGGGCGGGAGCAGTACTTC.

The chain couples TRBV28 to TRBJ2-3; no definite D call. There are 15 residues in the CDR3. CDR1 MDHEN and CDR2 SYDVKM come from the germline V gene. With 5 bases removed from V and 4 bases from J, the gap between germline ends came to 16 bases. DNA of the CDR3: TGTGCCAGCAGTCGGAGCCTGCTTACCGCAGATACGCAGTATTTT. This translates into CASSRSLLTADTQYF.

The rearrangement joins TRBV5-4 to TRBJ2-1, with a possible D match to TRBD1 (5 bases). The CDR3 runs 13 residues. Germline lookup yields CDR1 SGHNT and CDR2 YYREEE (reference sequence). Trimming stripped 5 bases from V and 5 bases from J, with 11 bases between. In DNA, the CDR3 is TGTGCCAGCAGAATCGACAGCCACAATGAGCAGTTCTTC. Protein sequence: CASRIDSHNEQFF.

The chain links TRBV7-9 to TRBJ2-7; the match to TRBD2 covers 9 bases. The CDR3 has 13 amino acids. With 3 bases clipped from V and 4 bases from J, the junction kept 1 base outside the gene matches. CDR1 is SEHNR, CDR2 FQNEAQ, per germline (reference sequence). The CDR3 region is CASSFAGGYEQYF. CDR3 nucleotides: TGTGCCAGCAGCTTTGCGGGAGGGTACGAGCAGTACTTC.

This clone was recorded a few times. The V call is TRBV18, the J call TRBJ2-2, with 8 bases matching TRBD1. Germline V CDR1 and CDR2: KGHSH, LQKENI. The CDR3 runs to 17 residues. Germline trimming cut 0 bases from V and 4 bases from J; bases unmatched to any gene: 7. CDR3 residues: CASSPPGQGAGTGELFF. In DNA, the CDR3 is TGTGCCAGCTCACCACCGGGGCAGGGGGCCGGCACCGGGGAGCTGTTTTTT.

The chain has TRBV30 and TRBJ2-7; 13 bases fit TRBD2. The trim removed 4 bases at V and 2 bases at J, leaving 2 bases unmatched. This CDR3 is 14 amino acids long. CDR1 is GTSNPN and CDR2 is SVGIG in the germline V gene (reference sequence). The CDR3, as DNA: TGTGCCTGGACACTAGCGGGAGGGACCTACGAGCAGTACTTC. It encodes CAWTLAGGTYEQYF.

V usage is TRBV7-6 and J usage is TRBJ2-5; D may be TRBD1 (6 bases). The germline gives CDR1 SGHVS, CDR2 FNYEAQ. The CDR3 extends over 14 amino acids. V gave up 6 bases and J gave up 5 bases, with 16 bases separating them. The CDR3 sequence is CASSRQVLGETQYF. The CDR3 region has the DNA TGTGCCAGCAGTCGACAGGTCCTTGGGGAGACCCAGTACTTC.

The count of this clone is one. The chain uses TRBV18 and TRBJ1-2; D not certain. The germline CDR1 and CDR2 sequences are KGHSH and LQKENI. The CDR3 length is 13 residues. The ends were cut back, 6 bases at V and 1 base at J, with 9 bases in the middle. CDR3 loop: CASSTGSNYGYTF. The CDR3, as DNA: TGTGCCAGCTCCACCGGGAGTAACTATGGCTACACCTTC.

V gene TRBV7-9 combines with J gene TRBJ2-1, with D possibly TRBD1 on 5 matching bases. This CDR3 has 13 amino acids. Per the germline V gene, CDR1 is SEHNR and CDR2 is FQNEAQ (reference sequence). The ends were cut back, 1 base at V and 5 bases at J, with 6 bases in the middle. In DNA form, the CDR3 reads TGTGCCAGCAGCTTAGAGGGGAACAATGAGCAGTTCTTC. Protein: CASSLEGNNEQFF.

The chain is built from TRBV25-1 and TRBJ2-5; no clear D. The CDR3 totals 12 residues. The germline V gene encodes CDR1 MGHDK and CDR2 SYGVNS. V lost 4 bases and J lost 5, with 8 bases in between. CDR3 region: CASSADTETQYF. The CDR3 bases are TGTGCCAGCAGTGCAGATACGGAGACCCAGTACTTC.

This clone was observed a handful of times. The CDR3 sequence: CAGGGHIGEQFF. The DNA for the CDR3 is TGTGCCGGTGGGGGACACATCGGTGAGCAGTTCTTC. The chain joins TRBV28 to TRBJ2-1, with D tentatively TRBD1 (6 bases). Germline CDR1 is MDHEN and CDR2 is SYDVKM. Trimming took 11 bases from V and 9 from J, leaving 17 bases between them. This CDR3 comprises 12 residues.

The chain recombines TRBV5-1 with TRBJ2-1, with a possible D match to TRBD2 (7 bases). Germline values: CDR1 SGHRS, CDR2 YFSETQ. This CDR3 spans 16 amino acids. Deletions cut 0 bases from V and 8 bases from J, with 18 bases between. CDR3 DNA: TGCGCCAGCAGCTTGGCCGTCGGCAAGGGGGGGGATGAGCAGTTCTTC. This encodes CASSLAVGKGGDEQFF.

J is TRBJ2-5 and V is TRBV20-1; D is uncertain. The CDR3 is 10 amino acids. The V gene's germline CDR1 is DFQATT and CDR2 SNEGSKA (reference sequence). Trimming took off 6 bases at V and 1 base at J, with 3 bases between the two ends. The CDR3 sequence is CSAAQETQYF. CDR3 sequence (DNA): TGCAGTGCAGCCCAAGAGACCCAGTACTTC.

The genes are TRBV6-5 and TRBJ2-3, with 8 positions matching TRBD1. Germline loops: CDR1 MNHEY, CDR2 SVGAGI. Trimming removed 4 bases from V and 5 bases from J; junction bases left unmatched: 2. This CDR3 region has 13 residues. CDR3 sequence reads: CASSSDRGDTQYF. CDR3 DNA sequence: TGTGCCAGCAGTTCCGACAGGGGAGATACGCAGTATTTT.

This chain connects TRBV28 to TRBJ2-5; 15 bases fit TRBD2. Germline trimming cut 5 bases from V and 0 bases from J; bases unmatched to any gene: 13. Germline V gene sequence: CDR1 MDHEN, CDR2 SYDVKM. The CDR3 covers 20 residues. CDR3 coding DNA: TGTGCCAGCAGTCTCGGCTGGGGGACTAGCGGGGGGCAGTACCAAGAGACCCAGTACTTC. Its protein product is CASSLGWGTSGGQYQETQYF.

This clone was found a few times. The CDR3 loop is CASSPPSSYGYTF. CDR3 in DNA: TGTGCCAGCTCACCACCATCCAGCTATGGCTACACCTTC. V is TRBV18 and J is TRBJ1-2; D remains ambiguous. CDR1 and CDR2 (germline): KGHSH, LQKENI. The CDR3 runs 13 residues. V was clipped by 0 bases and J by 4 bases, with 6 bases between them.

This sequence joins TRBV10-3 and TRBJ2-7; 9 bases fit TRBD2. CDR3 length equals 14 residues. J gave up 5 bases and V 6 bases, and 8 bases lay outside the gene matches. Germline CDR1 is ENHRY and CDR2 is SYGVKD. CDR3 sequence (DNA): TGTGCCATCAGCTGGCGGGGGGGTTACGACGAGCAGTACGTC. It yields the protein CAISWRGGYDEQYV.

This chain uses TRBV9 with TRBJ2-7; 9 bases are shared with TRBD1. The CDR3 length is 15 residues. Germline CDR1 reads SGDLS; CDR2 reads YYNGEE. V lost 2 bases to trimming and J lost 2 bases; unmatched junction nucleotides: 5. CDR3 sequence (DNA): TGTGCCAGCAGCGTCCGGACAGGGGAAGCCTACGAGCAGTACTTC. It is translated as CASSVRTGEAYEQYF.

This clone turned up a few times. The chain uses TRBV19 and TRBJ2-2, with a possible D match to TRBD2 (5 bases). V dropped 2 bases and J dropped 4 bases, with 14 bases sitting between them. The V gene's germline CDR1 is LNHDA and CDR2 SQIVND (reference sequence). CDR3 length: 16 residues. The CDR3 nucleotides read TGTGCCAGTAGTATAATGGGAGCCCCGGGCACCGGGGAGCTGTTTTTT. It translates to CASSIMGAPGTGELFF. Combining the CDR3 with reference TRBV19 and TRBJ2-2 gives the whole variable domain DGGITQSPKYLFRKEGQNVTLSCEQNLNHDAMYWYRQDPGQGLRLIYYSQIVNDFQKGDIAEGYSVSREKKESFPLTVTSAQKNPTAFYLCASSIMGAPGTGELFFGEGSRLTVL.